Listed below are T cell receptor beta chains from one sample, sequenced in a study of blood T cell repertoires in COVID-19. Measured with immunoSEQ multiplex PCR; TCRdb has only the in-frame clones, and not every one. This sample has around 61,000 clones; 70% to 90% occur once, and the top ten carry roughly 3.2%. Sequenced material: peripheral blood. Receptors were obtained from a man aged 50 or older with active COVID-19. CDR3s include the opening cysteine and the closing phenylalanine or tryptophan.

TRBV10-2 CASKDSFSGYTF
TRBV6-4 CASSDSTAGEQFF
TRBV6-1 CASSEATGNYSPLHF
TRBV7-9 CASSLGGPGNTIYF
TRBV6-6 CASSYFRGNHEQYF
TRBV21-1 CASIGTGGGDTEAFF
TRBV5-1 CASSLDGDPGELFF
TRBV19 CASSPSGIDTQYF
TRBV30 CACGGVNTEAFF
TRBV28 CASRGSGITYEQYF
TRBV19 CASKYGRSSNTEAFF
TRBV21-1 CASSKRNELATPPSSYNEQFF
TRBV7-8 CASSFGREGEQYF
TRBV6-5 CASSYSRTDGYTF
TRBV24-1 CATSAVRDFQETQYF
TRBV3-1/TRBV3-2 CASSFSGGEQFF
TRBV7-8 CASSFLLMNTEAFF
TRBV5-1 CASSLDGTGLNYGYTF
TRBV5-5 CASSWDPGSGSEQYF
TRBV19 CASSPRGGSNQPQHF
TRBV5-1 CASSLGTGDEQYF
TRBV18 CASSPSTGVRATNEKLFF
TRBV3-1/TRBV3-2 CASSQGGGGLKETQYF
TRBV27 CASSPGTGPTGANVLTF
TRBV7-6 CASSLGPLERYEQYF
TRBV18 CASSPDRVSYNEQFF
TRBV5-6 CASSLSAGDPKREQYF
TRBV10-3 CAISVGTPRSTDTQYF
TRBV7-3 CASSLGTRQGAPFF
TRBV5-4 CASSLGDLAGADTQYF
TRBV11-2 CASSPKVRQGSGETQYF
TRBV10-3 CAISDPSGGPLNEQFF
TRBV30 CAWSPRAGETQYF
TRBV19 CASSATPRQSRTDTQYF
TRBV6-2/TRBV6-3 CASSPGTGNEQFF
TRBV5-1 CASSITGGYGYTF
TRBV28 CASSPGGSGVDGYTF
TRBV13 CASSKSGTPVGGYEQYF
TRBV7-9 CASGTSGSDTQYF
TRBV5-1 CASRTSGEETQYF
TRBV7-2 CASRPRQGVNYGYTF
TRBV5-1 CASSQTSGGTGGTQYF
TRBV6-2/TRBV6-3 CASSYVGAMNTEAFF
TRBV7-3 CASSRSGSRDEQFF
TRBV5-1 CASSSRGGQETQYF
TRBV10-3 CAISTGPGANVLTF
TRBV19 CASSIGGTQYF
TRBV5-1 CASSSNGQGVEAFF
TRBV11-3 CASSPGGGQGAREQYF
TRBV6-6 CASRGGQGLNQPQHF
TRBV4-1 CASSQEDSRGGELFF
TRBV30 CAWISGRDTYEQYF
TRBV7-2 CASRIASGGDEQYF